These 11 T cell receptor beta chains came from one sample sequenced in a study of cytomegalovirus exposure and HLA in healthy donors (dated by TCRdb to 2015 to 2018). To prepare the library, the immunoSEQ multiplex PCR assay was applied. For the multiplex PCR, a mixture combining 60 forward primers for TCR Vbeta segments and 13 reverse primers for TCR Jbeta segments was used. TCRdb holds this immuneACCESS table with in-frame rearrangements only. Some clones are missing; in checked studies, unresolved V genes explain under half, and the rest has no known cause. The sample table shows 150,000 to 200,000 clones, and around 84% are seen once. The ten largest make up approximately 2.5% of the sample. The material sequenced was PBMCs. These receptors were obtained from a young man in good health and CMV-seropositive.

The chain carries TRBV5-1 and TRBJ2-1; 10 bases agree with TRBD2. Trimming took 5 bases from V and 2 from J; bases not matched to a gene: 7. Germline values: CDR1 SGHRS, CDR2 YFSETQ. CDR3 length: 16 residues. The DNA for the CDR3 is TGCGCCAGCAGTTTTGGACTAGCGGCTACCTACAATGAGCAGTTCTTC. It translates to CASSFGLAATYNEQFF.

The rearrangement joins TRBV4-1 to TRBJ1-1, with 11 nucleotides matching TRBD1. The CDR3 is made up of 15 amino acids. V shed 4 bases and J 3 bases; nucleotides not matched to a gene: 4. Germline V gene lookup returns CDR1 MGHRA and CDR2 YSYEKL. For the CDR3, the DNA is TGCGCCAGCAGCCGCGGGGGACAGGGGGACACTGAAGCTTTCTTT. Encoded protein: CASSRGGQGDTEAFF.

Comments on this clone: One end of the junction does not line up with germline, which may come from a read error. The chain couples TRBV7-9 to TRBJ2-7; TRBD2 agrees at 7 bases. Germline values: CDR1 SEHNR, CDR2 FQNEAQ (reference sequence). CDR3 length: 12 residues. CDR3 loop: CSSSLGREDPYF. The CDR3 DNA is TGTTCCAGCAGCTTAGGACGGGAGGATCCGTACTTC. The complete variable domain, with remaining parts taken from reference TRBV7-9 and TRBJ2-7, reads DTGVSQNPRHKITKRGQNVTFRCDPISEHNRLYWYRQTLGQGPEFLTYFQNEAQLEKSRLLSDRFSAERPKGSFSTLEIQRTEQGDSAMYLCSSSLGREDPYFGPGTRLTVT.

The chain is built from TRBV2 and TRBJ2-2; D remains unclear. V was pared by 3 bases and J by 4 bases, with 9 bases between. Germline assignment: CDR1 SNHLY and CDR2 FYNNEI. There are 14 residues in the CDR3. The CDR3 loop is CASSEAAITGELFF. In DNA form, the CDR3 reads TGTGCCAGCAGTGAGGCGGCTATCACCGGGGAGCTGTTTTTT.

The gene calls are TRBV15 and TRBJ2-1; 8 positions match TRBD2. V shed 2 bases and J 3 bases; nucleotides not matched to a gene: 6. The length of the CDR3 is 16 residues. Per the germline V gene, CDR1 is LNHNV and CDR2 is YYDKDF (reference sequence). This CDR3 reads CATSRKGGLVYNEQFF. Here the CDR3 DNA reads TGTGCCACCAGCAGAAAGGGGGGACTAGTCTACAATGAGCAGTTCTTC.

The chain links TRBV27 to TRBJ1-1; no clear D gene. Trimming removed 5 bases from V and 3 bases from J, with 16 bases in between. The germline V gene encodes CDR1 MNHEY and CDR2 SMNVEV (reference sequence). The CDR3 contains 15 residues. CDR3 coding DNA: TGTGCCAGCAGTCCACAGATTTCAGATTACACTGAAGCTTTCTTT. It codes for CASSPQISDYTEAFF.

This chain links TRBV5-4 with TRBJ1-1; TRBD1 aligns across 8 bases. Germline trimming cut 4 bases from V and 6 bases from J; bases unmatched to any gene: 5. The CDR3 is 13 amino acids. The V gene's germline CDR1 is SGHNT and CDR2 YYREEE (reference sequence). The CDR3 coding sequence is TGTGCCAGCAGCCCGGACAGGGTCTCTGAAGCTTTCTTT. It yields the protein CASSPDRVSEAFF.

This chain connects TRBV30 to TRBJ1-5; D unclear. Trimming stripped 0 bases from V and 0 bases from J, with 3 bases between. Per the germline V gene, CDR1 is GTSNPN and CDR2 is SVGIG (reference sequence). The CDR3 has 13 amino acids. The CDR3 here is CAWSVSSNQPQHF. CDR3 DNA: TGTGCCTGGAGTGTCTCTAGCAATCAGCCCCAGCATTTT.

CDR3 loop: CASSPTQGMNEKLFF. The CDR3, as DNA: TGTGCCAGCAGCCCAACACAGGGTATGAATGAAAAACTGTTTTTT. The V and J genes are TRBV9 and TRBJ1-4; the D gene is possibly TRBD1 (6 bases). V lost 4 bases and J lost 5, with 15 bases in between. The CDR3 has 15 amino acids. The germline gives CDR1 SGDLS, CDR2 YYNGEE.

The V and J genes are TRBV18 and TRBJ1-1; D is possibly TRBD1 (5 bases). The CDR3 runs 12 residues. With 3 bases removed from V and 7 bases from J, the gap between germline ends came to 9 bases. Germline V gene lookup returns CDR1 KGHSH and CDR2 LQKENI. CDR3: CASSPTRDEAFF. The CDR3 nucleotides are TGTGCCAGCTCACCGACCAGGGATGAAGCTTTCTTT.

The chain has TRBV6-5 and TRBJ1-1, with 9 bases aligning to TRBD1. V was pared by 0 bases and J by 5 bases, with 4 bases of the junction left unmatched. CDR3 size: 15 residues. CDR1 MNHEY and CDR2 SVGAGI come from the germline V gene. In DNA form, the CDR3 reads TGTGCCAGCAGTTACTCGGGACAGGGAGGAACTGAAGCTTTCTTT. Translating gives CASSYSGQGGTEAFF.